This TCR beta chain comes out of a study of blood T cells in healthy people across ages. This clonotype occurred many times. Then a second PCR, running roughly 7 to 11 cycles, was carried out with a sample-barcoded 5' primer and a J-beta primer mix. Every sample gave at least 3 million paired-end reads containing CDR3. TCRdb itself ran the 5' RACE reads through MiXCR, one entry per CDR3 protein. The data contain more than 800,000 distinct CDR3 sequences, under 35% of them singletons. The TCR was taken from a woman aged 80 or over in good health. The specimen was blood.

The CDR3 loop is CASSLRRVGGEQYF. The CDR3 DNA sequence: TGTGCCAGCAGCTTGCGCAGGGTTGGTGGCGAGCAGTACTTC. The V and J genes are TRBV7-9 and TRBJ2-7, with D tentatively TRBD1 (5 bases). Germline V gene sequence: CDR1 SEHNR, CDR2 FQNEAQ (reference sequence). This CDR3 spans 14 amino acids. V was shortened by 3 bases and J by 6 bases, with 15 bases between the two germline ends.